Each of the 20 T cell receptor beta chains below was sequenced from the same sample in a study of blood T cells in healthy people across ages. Combining a sample-barcoded 5' primer with a J-beta primer mix, a second PCR ran for roughly 6 to 12 cycles. TCRdb processed the 5' RACE reads anew with MiXCR; each CDR3 protein has one entry. This table has more than 700,000 distinct CDR3 sequences, 53% appearing once. Sequenced: blood. The receptor set was obtained from a man at least 80 years old in good health.

The rearrangement joins TRBV11-1 to TRBJ2-4; the match to TRBD1 covers 10 bases. The J call may not be correct, given that the DNA end is closer to TRBJ2-7. In germline, CDR1 is SGHAT, CDR2 FQDESV (reference sequence). This CDR3 is 15 amino acids long. This chain's CDR3 is CASSSAGTGDYEQYF. CDR3 bases: TGTGCCAGCAGCTCGGCGGGGACAGGGGATTACGAGCAGTACTTC.

The rearrangement uses TRBV7-2 and TRBJ2-5, with D possibly called TRBD1 or TRBD2 (6 bases each). Germline V lookup: CDR1 SGHTA, CDR2 FQGNSA. V was cut by 0 bases and J by 5 bases, with 13 bases left in between. This CDR3 has 15 residues. The CDR3 here is CASSLAGGVSETQYF. CDR3 coding DNA: TGTGCCAGCAGCTTAGCGGGGGGCGTGTCGGAGACCCAGTACTTC.

V is TRBV20-1 and J is TRBJ2-5; perhaps TRBD1 as D (7 bases). The CDR3 consists of 14 residues. V lost 2 bases, J lost 11 bases, and 21 bases lay in between. CDR1 is DFQATT, CDR2 SNEGSKA, per germline (reference sequence). The CDR3 region is CSARPTGTDGGQYF. The CDR3 coding sequence is TGCAGTGCTAGACCTACTGGGACAGACGGGGGACAGTACTTC.

This clonotype turned up a few times. This chain links TRBV5-8 with TRBJ2-3; D remains unclear. Trimming pared 4 bases from V and 5 bases from J, leaving 14 bases between. The CDR3 runs 14 residues. Germline values: CDR1 SGHTS, CDR2 YDEGEE. This CDR3 reads CASSPHPPGDTQYF. CDR3 nucleotides: TGTGCCAGCAGCCCTCATCCGCCCGGAGATACGCAGTATTTT.

This clonotype was detected only a few times. This rearrangement joins TRBV12-3 or TRBV12-4 to TRBJ2-7, with 9 bases fitting TRBD1. This CDR3 region has 14 residues. The ends lost 7 bases at V and 4 bases at J; junction bases unmatched: 8. The CDR3 protein is CASTIQGARYEQYF. The DNA of the CDR3 is TGTGCCAGCACCATACAGGGGGCGCGTTACGAGCAGTACTTC.

In its sample, this clonotype was seen a few times. The chain couples TRBV5-1 to TRBJ2-5; D is possibly TRBD1 (5 bases). The J call may be in error: the DNA end matches TRBJ2-7 better. The CDR3 is 15 residues long. The germline CDR1 and CDR2 sequences are SGHRS and YFSETQ. The CDR3 loop reads CASSLETAWFGEQYF. The CDR3 DNA sequence: TGCGCCAGCAGCTTAGAGACAGCCTGGTTCGGCGAGCAGTACTTC.

This clonotype has a handful of counts. V and J are TRBV7-3 and TRBJ2-7; TRBD2 might be the D (6 bases). Germline V lookup: CDR1 SGHTA, CDR2 FQGTGA. The CDR3 contains 14 residues. Deletions cut 4 bases from V and 4 bases from J, with 14 bases between. As DNA, the CDR3 is TGTGCCAGCAGCTCCTACCCGGGGGTATACGAGCAGTACTTC. The encoded protein is CASSSYPGVYEQYF.

The V and J genes are TRBV29-1 and TRBJ2-7; 8 bases fit TRBD1. TRBJ2-5 explains the end of the DNA better; the J call may be wrong. CDR3 length equals 13 residues. CDR1 is SQVTM and CDR2 is ANQGSEA in the germline V gene. The CDR3 nucleotides read TGCAGCGTTATGGGCCAGGGGGCAGAGACCCAGTACTTC. It translates to CSVMGQGAETQYF.

Written as DNA, the CDR3 is TGTGCCAGCAGTTTAGGTATACCCGGCGAGCAGTTCTTC. This gives the protein CASSLGIPGEQFF. This rearrangement joins TRBV28 to TRBJ2-1; no clear D. V was shortened by 2 bases and J by 10 bases, with 12 bases between the two germline ends. This CDR3 is built from 13 residues. Germline V CDR1 and CDR2: MDHEN, SYDVKM.

This chain joins TRBV7-3 and TRBJ2-3; D might be TRBD2 (6 bases). Germline V gene lookup returns CDR1 SGHTA and CDR2 FQGTGA. This CDR3 region has 14 residues. The V and J ends lost 6 bases and 6 bases respectively, with 16 bases between them. The CDR3 DNA follows: TGTGCCAGCAGGGGCGGGACCAATCGGGATACGCAGTATTTT. Amino acid sequence: CASRGGTNRDTQYF.

CDR3 in amino acids: CASSPIGLAGVYEQYF. CDR3 nucleotides: TGTGCCAGCAGCCCGATCGGACTAGCGGGAGTCTACGAGCAGTACTTC. This rearrangement joins TRBV7-9 to TRBJ2-7; 13 bases agree with TRBD2. The germline CDR1 and CDR2 sequences are SEHNR and FQNEAQ (reference sequence). This CDR3 is built from 16 residues. V lost 5 bases to trimming and J lost 3 bases; unmatched junction nucleotides: 7.

This clonotype was observed a handful of times. The CDR3 DNA reads as TGTGCCATCAGTGAGCTCTACGAGCAGTACTTC. Protein product: CAISELYEQYF. V usage is TRBV10-3 and J usage is TRBJ2-7; D is undetermined. CDR1 and CDR2 from the germline V gene are ENHRY and SYGVKD. Deletions cut 2 bases from V and 3 bases from J, with 2 bases between. There are 11 residues in the CDR3.

The chain uses TRBV14 and TRBJ2-2; 8 positions match TRBD2. This CDR3 spans 18 amino acids. V shed 0 bases, J shed 4 bases, and the junction held 10 bases outside the gene matches. CDR1 and CDR2 from the germline V gene are SGHDN and FVKESK. CDR3: CASSQDYLERESTGELFF. CDR3 bases: TGTGCCAGCAGCCAAGATTACCTCGAGCGGGAGAGCACCGGGGAGCTGTTTTTT.

The chain joins TRBV4-2 to TRBJ2-3; no reliable D call. The CDR3 runs 15 residues. The V gene's germline CDR1 is LGHNA and CDR2 YNFKEQ. Deletions cut 6 bases from V and 2 bases from J, with 15 bases between. The chain's CDR3 is CASSQSGDVTDTQYF. CDR3 bases: TGTGCCAGCAGTCAATCTGGCGATGTCACAGATACGCAGTATTTT.

This clonotype occurred once. The junction departs from the called germline gene at one end, perhaps through a read error. The V call is TRBV27, the J call TRBJ1-4; 11 nucleotides agree with TRBD1. Germline CDR1 reads MNHEY; CDR2 reads SMNVEV (reference sequence). The CDR3 spans 14 residues. As DNA, the CDR3 is TGTGCCGGCAGTCCGGGACAGGGGGAAGGAAAACTGTTTTTT. Amino acids: CAGSPGQGEGKLFF.

The chain uses TRBV5-5 and TRBJ2-1; D possibly corresponds to TRBD2 (6 bases). The length of the CDR3 is 12 residues. The germline gives CDR1 SGHKS, CDR2 YYEKEE (reference sequence). The V gene lost 0 bases and the J gene lost 15 bases, with 13 bases spanning the gap. The CDR3 spells CASSLASTSLFF. The CDR3 region has the DNA TGTGCCAGCAGCTTGGCGTCGACTAGTCTGTTCTTC.

This clonotype was counted a few times. V and J are TRBV5-1 and TRBJ2-7; 13 bases match TRBD2. V lost 0 bases and J lost 4; bases outside the gene matches: 1. CDR3 length: 15 amino acids. In germline, CDR1 is SGHRS, CDR2 YFSETQ. The CDR3 loop reads CASSLELAGGYEQYF. Here the CDR3 DNA reads TGCGCCAGCAGCTTGGAACTAGCGGGAGGGTACGAGCAGTACTTC.

The chain combines TRBV20-1 with TRBJ2-3, with 9 bases fitting TRBD2. Unmatched junction bases numbered 21, after V lost 0 bases and J lost 14 bases. This CDR3 spans 17 amino acids. From germline, CDR1 is DFQATT and CDR2 SNEGSKA (reference sequence). CDR3 bases: TGCAGTGCTAGAGATTCCTCGCGGGCGGGAGGGGACAGAGACGCGTATTTT. Translation: CSARDSSRAGGDRDAYF.

The chain recombines TRBV12-3 or TRBV12-4 with TRBJ2-4, with 10 bases identical to TRBD2. The end of the DNA aligns better with TRBJ2-7, so the J call may be wrong. The CDR3 sequence is 15 residues long. CDR3 bases: TGTGCCAGCAGCCGCGGACTAGCGGAACTCTACGAGCAGTACTTC. Its protein product is CASSRGLAELYEQYF.

This clonotype was picked up a small number of times. The chain combines TRBV10-3 with TRBJ2-4; the D call may be TRBD1 or TRBD2 (5 bases each). CDR1 is ENHRY, CDR2 SYGVKD, per germline. V was cut by 6 bases and J by 0 bases, with 15 bases left in between. The CDR3 runs to 16 residues. DNA for the CDR3: TGTGCCATCAGCGAGGGGCACATACTAGCCAAAAACATTCAGTACTTC. It specifies CAISEGHILAKNIQYF.